This T cell receptor beta chain is drawn from a study of T-cell memory formation after mild COVID-19 (dated by TCRdb to the early 2020s). Looking at the study overall: TCR sequence clusters from the two donors were found to be largely donor specific. The cohort was made up of two young adult volunteers, one female and one male, who were previously healthy. In a couple of donors, T-cell clones that expanded and contracted after mild COVID-19 were tracked by sequencing TCRalpha and TCRbeta repertoires over time. Findings and caveats that apply to the study as a whole: Clones that contracted from day 15 to 85 showed balanced CD4/CD8 phenotypes, whereas a second wave of clones that expanded from day 15 to 37 leaned towards CD4+. The study covered only a couple of mild cases, and larger cohorts including severe cases with pre-infection samples were considered necessary. The detection of some responding clones in pre-infection memory suggests that pre-existing cross-reactive memory T cells joined the SARS-CoV-2 response. Contracting CD4+ clones were located mainly in the CM and EM memory subsets, whereas CD8+ clones were found to be enriched in EMRA. The second-wave clones that peaked on day 37 were not confirmed to be SARS-CoV-2 specific.

This sample was sequenced with an Illumina NovaSeq 6000. TCRalpha and TCRbeta cDNA libraries were built by 5'RACE with constant-segment primers, adding sample barcodes and unique molecular identifiers. Trizol reagent was used to extract RNA from every sample. Amplification of the libraries took two PCR steps, and the second step added a second sample barcode plus Illumina TruSeq adapters. Sequencing of the libraries was done on an Illumina NovaSeq, producing 2 x 150 bp paired-end reads. Regarding the original processing steps: Demultiplexing of reads and collapsing into UMI-guided consensus sequences were performed with migec v1.2.7. Using mixcr v2.1.11, the UMI consensuses were aligned to TRA and TRB V and J templates and assembled into clonotypes. Clonotypes were classified as expanded or contracted when called significant by both edgeR and NoisET, with noise models trained on biological replicates. edgeR calls used a false discovery rate-adjusted p below 0.01 and a log2 fold-change threshold of 1. As an exploratory analysis of dynamics, PCA with hierarchical clustering was applied to max-normalized trajectories of the 1000 most abundant clonotypes. Each responding clone was given a CD4 or CD8 phenotype based on the CD4+ and CD8+ repertoires, which had been sequenced separately. TCRdb reanalyzed the raw reads on its own, using fastp at Q25 for trimming and MiXCR for clone calling, and kept in-frame beta chains. Every entry covers one CDR3 protein and lists the most common genes and DNA from its rows. TCRdb, not the original authors, processed these V and J calls. For this sample the table gives 280,000 or so distinct CDR3 sequences, of which around 8% were detected only once. The ten largest clones represent roughly 22% of the sample.

Trimming takes 4 bases from V and 0 bases from J, and the germline ends sit 10 bases apart. The germline V gene yields MNHEY for CDR1 and SVGAGI for CDR2. There are 15 amino acids in the CDR3, from cysteine to phenylalanine inclusive. Of the read, only the CDR3 DNA is kept; its 45 bases are in frame from base 1. This clonotype showed up just a few times. Which antigen it targets is not known. Base qualities are missing; no much larger clone stands one base away. Ficoll-Paque density gradient centrifugation was the method used to isolate PBMCs. Recombination connected TRBV6-5 to TRBJ1-3, with no confident D gene call. Sample: PBMCs or a T cell subset sorted from them (not recorded which). This sequence was found in a man aged 18 to 29 who had mild COVID-19 (a few samples of this study predate the infection). The sample titles of this study are shuffled in the database, so cell type and time point are left out; the donor was told from shared clones. The CDR3 protein: CASSLRWSSGNTIYF. The nucleotide sequence is TGTGCCAGCAGTTTACGTTGGTCCTCTGGAAACACCATATATTTT.